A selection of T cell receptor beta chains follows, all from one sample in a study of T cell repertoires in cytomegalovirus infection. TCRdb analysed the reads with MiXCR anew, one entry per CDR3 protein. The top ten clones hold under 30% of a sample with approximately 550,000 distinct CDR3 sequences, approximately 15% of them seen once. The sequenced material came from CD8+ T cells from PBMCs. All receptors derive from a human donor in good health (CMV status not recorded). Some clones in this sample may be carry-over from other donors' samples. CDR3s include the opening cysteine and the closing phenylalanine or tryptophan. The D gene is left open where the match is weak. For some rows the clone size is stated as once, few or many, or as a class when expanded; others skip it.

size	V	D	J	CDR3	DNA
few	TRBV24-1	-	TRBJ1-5	CATSYQGDQPQHF	TGTGCCACCAGTTACCAGGGCGATCAGCCCCAGCATTTT
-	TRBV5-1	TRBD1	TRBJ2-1	CASSPGTGGPYEQFF	TGCGCCAGCAGTCCCGGGACAGGGGGCCCCTATGAGCAGTTCTTC
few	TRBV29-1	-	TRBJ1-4	CSVEDPRAGSEKLFF	TGCAGCGTTGAAGATCCAAGGGCTGGAAGTGAAAAACTGTTTTTT
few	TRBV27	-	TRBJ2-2	CASSLRERPTTGELFF	TGTGCCAGCAGTTTACGGGAGAGGCCTACCACCGGGGAGCTGTTTTTT
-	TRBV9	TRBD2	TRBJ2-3	CASSGGLVTDTQYF	TGTGCCAGCAGCGGGGGACTAGTTACAGATACGCAGTATTTT
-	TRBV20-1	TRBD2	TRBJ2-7	CSASSGRATHEQYF	TGCAGTGCTAGTAGCGGGAGGGCCACTCACGAGCAGTACTTC
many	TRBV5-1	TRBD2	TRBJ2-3	CASSFRTSVFRTDTQYF	TGCGCCAGCAGCTTCCGGACTAGCGTGTTTCGCACAGATACGCAGTATTTT
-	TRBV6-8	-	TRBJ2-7	CASMGGLKYEQYF	TGTGCCAGCATGGGGGGGCTGAAGTACGAGCAGTACTTC
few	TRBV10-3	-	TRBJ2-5	CAISSGTLWETQYF	TGTGCCATCAGTTCCGGGACCCTCTGGGAGACCCAGTACTTC
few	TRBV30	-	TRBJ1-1	CAWSRGRKNTEAFF	TGTGCCTGGAGTAGGGGACGGAAGAACACTGAAGCTTTCTTT
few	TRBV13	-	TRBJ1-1	CASSSYRAPEAFF	TGTGCCAGCAGCTCCTACAGGGCGCCTGAAGCTTTCTTT
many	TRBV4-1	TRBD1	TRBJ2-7	CASSGTGYEQYF	TGCGCCAGCAGTGGGACAGGCTACGAGCAGTACTTC
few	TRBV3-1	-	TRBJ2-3	CASSQYTVSSTDTQYF	TGTGCCAGCAGCCAATACACTGTCTCTAGCACAGATACGCAGTATTTT
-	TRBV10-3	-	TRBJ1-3	CAILGKPGNTIYF	TGTGCCATCCTGGGCAAACCTGGAAACACCATATATTTT
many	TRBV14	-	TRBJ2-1	CASSQGRHNEQFF	TGTGCCAGCAGCCAAGGACGGCACAATGAGCAGTTCTTC
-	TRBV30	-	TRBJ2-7	CAWSEGRWQYF	TGTGCCTGGAGCGAGGGACGGTGGCAGTACTTC
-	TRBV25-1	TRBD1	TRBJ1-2	CASSEGGQGASYGYTF	TGTGCCAGCAGTGAAGGGGGACAGGGGGCCTCCTATGGCTACACCTTC
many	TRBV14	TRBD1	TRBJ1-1	CASSPYLGQGADTEAFF	TGTGCCAGCAGCCCATACTTGGGACAGGGGGCGGACACTGAAGCTTTCTTT
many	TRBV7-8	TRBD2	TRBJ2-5	CASSWTLAGGPGPSADQETQYF	TGTGCCAGCAGCTGGACACTAGCGGGGGGCCCAGGGCCTTCAGCGGACCAAGAGACCCAGTACTTC
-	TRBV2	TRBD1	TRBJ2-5	CASSPLAEGQQETQYF	TGTGCCAGCAGTCCACTCGCCGAGGGACAGCAAGAGACCCAGTACTTC
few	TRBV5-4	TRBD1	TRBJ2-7	CASRPGQGDTYEQYF	TGTGCCAGCAGGCCCGGACAGGGGGATACCTACGAGCAGTACTTC
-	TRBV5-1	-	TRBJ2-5	CASSLDPGYQETQYF	TGCGCCAGCAGCTTGGATCCTGGCTACCAAGAGACCCAGTACTTC
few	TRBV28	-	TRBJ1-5	CASTLPSGTLSNQPQHF	TGTGCCAGCACCCTTCCCTCCGGGACACTTAGCAATCAGCCCCAGCATTTT
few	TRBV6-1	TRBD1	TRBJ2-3	CASSGWDRGPDTQYF	TGTGCCAGCAGTGGGTGGGACAGGGGGCCAGATACGCAGTATTTT
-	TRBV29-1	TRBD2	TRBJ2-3	CSAAGGRDTDTQYF	TGCAGCGCCGCCGGCGGGAGGGACACAGATACGCAGTATTTT
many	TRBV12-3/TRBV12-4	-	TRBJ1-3	CASSYGASDGNTIYF	TGTGCCAGCAGTTATGGGGCTTCGGATGGAAACACCATATATTTT